The sequence of this TCR beta chain was determined in a study of T cell responses to AZD1222 COVID-19 vaccine. Study results and caveats: Elevations in Spike-specific TCR breadth and depth followed administration of two AZD1222 doses.

Libraries were prepared by immunoSEQ multiplex PCR; TCRdb keeps only in-frame clonotypes and omits some of them. The table has 53,000 or so clones, approximately 84% seen once. CDR3 length: 15 residues. Looked up from germline, CDR1 is SGHAT and CDR2 is FQNNGV. Unmatched junction bases numbered 4, after V lost 5 bases and J lost 2 bases. A word on this clone: Its specificity is unknown.

This specimen consisted of peripheral blood, obtained on day 0 of AZD1222 vaccination. The TCR originated in an adult in good health. This chain links TRBV11-2 with TRBJ1-4; 8 bases match TRBD1. Here the CDR3 DNA reads TGTGCCAGCAGCCGAGACAGGGGTACTAATGAAAAACTGTTTTTT. This gives the protein CASSRDRGTNEKLFF.